One T cell receptor (beta chain) is described in this entry. The CDR3 sequence is 16 residues long. Per the germline V gene, CDR1 is SGHNT and CDR2 is YYREEE (reference sequence). V lost 4 bases, J lost 2 bases, and 7 bases stayed unmatched. This specimen belongs to a study of blood T cell repertoires in COVID-19. TCRdb's table, derived via immunoSEQ multiplex PCR, lists solely in-frame clones and lacks some. Of about 300,000 clones in the sample, about 88% were seen once. The sequenced sample was peripheral blood. This TCR was sampled from a human donor with COVID-19, enrolled during active disease. The donor label of this sample is uncertain. The chain joins TRBV5-4 to TRBJ2-4; 9 bases map to TRBD1. CDR3 coding DNA: TGTGCCAGCAGCCAGGGACAGGGAGCGACCAAAAACATTCAGTACTTC. Amino acids: CASSQGQGATKNIQYF.